This T cell receptor (beta chain) was observed in a study of blood T cell repertoires in COVID-19. Background on the study: In each case, the material was cDNA or gDNA derived from T cells, B-cell-depleted T cells, or PBMCs.

Per the original data handling: From reference gene primer amplification, estimates of nucleated cell counts were derived. The repertoire was sequenced with immunoSEQ multiplex PCR; TCRdb's copy has only in-frame clones and lacks some. V, J and clone size derive from that table, while D and trimming were established from the DNA sequence. The repertoire consists of just under 350,000 clones, with about 83% occurring once and the leading ten covering 2.5% to 3%. Germline V gives CDR1 MDHEN, CDR2 SYDVKM. The V segment lost 4 bases and the J segment 5 bases; nucleotides outside the gene matches: 6. The CDR3 has 16 residues.

This receptor was identified in a man aged 30 to 39 with active or convalescent COVID-19. The sample taken for sequencing was peripheral blood. This sequence joins TRBV28 and TRBJ2-2; 11 bases match TRBD1. This chain's CDR3 is CASSSRTGGNTGELFF. In DNA form, the CDR3 reads TGTGCCAGCAGTTCTCGGACAGGGGGCAATACCGGGGAGCTGTTTTTT.